This T cell receptor beta chain comes out of a study of T-cell memory formation after mild COVID-19. Study-level findings and limits: Nothing showed for sure that second-wave clones peaking on day 37 were SARS-CoV-2 specific. Pre-infection memory carried some responding clones, suggesting that cross-reactive memory joined. Later expanders leaned toward CD4+, whereas clones contracting from day 15 to 85 were balanced CD4/CD8.

A 5'RACE reaction primed in the constant segment made cDNA libraries of TCR alpha and TCR beta, and these carried sample barcodes and UMIs. TCRdb independently ran MiXCR on the 5' RACE reads; one entry per CDR3 protein. This sample has a few hundred thousand distinct CDR3 sequences, with approximately 29% found just once. Germline loops: CDR1 MNHEY, CDR2 SVGEGT. The CDR3 sequence is 17 residues long. The V segment lost 5 bases and the J segment 9 bases; nucleotides outside the gene matches: 15. In regard to this clonotype: No antigen is known for it.

Sequenced material: PBMCs or a T cell subset sorted from them (not recorded which). The sequence was collected from an adult woman who had mild COVID-19 (a few samples of this study predate the infection). Cell type and time point are not known. This chain links TRBV6-2 or TRBV6-3 with TRBJ2-1, with 11 bases fitting TRBD2. CDR3 protein: CASSHNSGLAEMGEQFF. Written as DNA, the CDR3 is TGTGCCAGCAGTCACAATTCGGGACTAGCGGAGATGGGTGAGCAGTTCTTC.